Listed here are 20 T cell receptor beta chains from one sample, sequenced in a study of T cell responses to AZD1222 COVID-19 vaccine (dated by TCRdb to the early 2020s). Library preparation used the immunoSEQ multiplex PCR assay. This immuneACCESS table, as held by TCRdb, lists in-frame sequences with V and J called but not all clones. Of the missing ones, under half trace to an unresolved V gene in checked studies; the others have no known cause. This sample gives 40,000 to 45,000 clones in total; around three quarters of them show up just once. The ten largest clones take up around 3.6% of the sample. Reading the label with the study, this specimen's time point is: baseline before first vaccination. Sequencing was performed on peripheral blood, taken on day 0 of AZD1222 vaccination. The receptors stem from an adult in good health.

This clone has more than one count but fewer than ten. The chain uses TRBV15 and TRBJ2-7; D is uncertain. The CDR3 covers 16 residues. CDR1 is LNHNV, CDR2 YYDKDF, per germline (reference sequence). V was clipped by 0 bases and J by 3 bases, with 15 bases between them. The CDR3 nucleotides read TGTGCCACCAGCAGAGAAGGCCAGATGAAGGGCTACGAGCAGTACTTC. Translated, it gives CATSREGQMKGYEQYF.

V gene TRBV6-5 combines with J gene TRBJ1-2; 8 bases fit TRBD1. Germline loops: CDR1 MNHEY, CDR2 SVGAGI. V dropped 2 bases and J dropped 6; count of bases not matched to a gene: 8. The CDR3 length is 15 residues. CDR3 residues: CASSYGARGLHGYTF. The CDR3 nucleotides are TGTGCCAGCAGTTACGGGGCCAGGGGGCTGCATGGCTACACCTTC.

J is TRBJ2-1 and V is TRBV9, with 13 positions matching TRBD2. CDR1 is SGDLS, CDR2 YYNGEE, per germline. This CDR3 region has 17 residues. V lost 2 bases and J lost 2; bases outside the gene matches: 4. CDR3 in DNA: TGTGCCAGCAGCGTGGGACTAGCGGGGCCCCCCTACAATGAGCAGTTCTTC. Translating gives CASSVGLAGPPYNEQFF.

The chain has TRBV29-1 and TRBJ2-5; 8 bases line up with TRBD1. Germline trimming cut 6 bases from V and 4 bases from J; bases unmatched to any gene: 10. CDR3 length: 14 amino acids. The germline gives CDR1 SQVTM, CDR2 ANQGSEA. The CDR3 sequence is CSVRYRGDGETQYF. As DNA, the CDR3 is TGCAGCGTGAGGTACAGGGGGGATGGAGAGACCCAGTACTTC.

The chain recombines TRBV19 with TRBJ1-6; D might be TRBD1 (5 bases). The CDR3 consists of 17 residues. The germline CDR1 and CDR2 sequences are LNHDA and SQIVND (reference sequence). V lost 5 bases to trimming and J lost 0 bases, with 14 bases between them. This CDR3 reads CASSYVVDSSYNSPLHF. CDR3 nucleotide sequence: TGTGCCAGTAGTTACGTCGTCGACAGCTCCTATAATTCACCCCTCCACTTT.

This clone turned up a few times. The rearrangement joins TRBV5-6 to TRBJ1-2; possible D gene TRBD1, 5 bases. Germline-derived CDR1 and CDR2 are SGHDT and YYEEEE. Trimming cost V 0 bases and J 4 bases, with 13 bases left between them. The CDR3 is 15 residues long. The CDR3 spells CASSLAGTETYGYTF. CDR3 DNA sequence: TGTGCCAGCAGCTTGGCCGGGACCGAGACCTATGGCTACACCTTC.

This clone was observed a few times. The V call is TRBV7-6, the J call TRBJ2-7; 15 bases are a match to TRBD2. The CDR3 has 18 amino acids. After removal of 1 base from V and 1 base from J, the junction contained 5 bases not matched to a gene. The germline CDR1 and CDR2 sequences are SGHVS and FNYEAQ. CDR3 protein: CASSLGGTSGGRSYEQYF. CDR3 coding DNA: TGTGCCAGCAGCTTAGGCGGGACTAGCGGGGGGAGGTCCTACGAGCAGTACTTC. Based on the CDR3 plus reference TRBV7-6 and TRBJ2-7, the full variable domain is GAGVSQSPRYKVTKRGQDVALRCDPISGHVSLYWYRQALGQGPEFLTYFNYEAQQDKSGLPNDRFSAERPEGSISTLTIQRTEQRDSAMYRCASSLGGTSGGRSYEQYFGPGTRLTVT.

This clone was observed a handful of times. This rearrangement joins TRBV5-1 to TRBJ1-6; D remains ambiguous. Germline V CDR1 and CDR2: SGHRS, YFSETQ. The CDR3 has 13 residues. V shed 5 bases and J shed 7 bases, with 10 bases lying between them. CDR3: CASRVDRNSPLHF. DNA for the CDR3: TGCGCCAGCAGAGTAGATAGGAATTCACCCCTCCACTTT.

The chain is built from TRBV10-3 and TRBJ1-1; unclear D gene. The CDR3 is 11 amino acids. Germline lookup yields CDR1 ENHRY and CDR2 SYGVKD. Trimming took off 8 bases at V and 5 bases at J, with 9 bases between the two ends. CDR3 residues: CAIRGGTEAFF. For the CDR3, the DNA is TGTGCCATCCGGGGAGGTACTGAAGCTTTCTTT.

The chain links TRBV12-3 or TRBV12-4 to TRBJ1-2, with 7 bases fitting TRBD1. The CDR3 totals 13 residues. V lost 3 bases, J lost 6 bases, and 4 bases stayed unmatched. The CDR3 spells CASSFGQGDGYTF. The CDR3, as DNA: TGTGCCAGCAGTTTCGGGCAGGGGGATGGCTACACCTTC.

The rearrangement links TRBV19 to TRBJ1-4; unclear D gene. Germline CDR1 reads LNHDA; CDR2 reads SQIVND (reference sequence). Trimming stripped 4 bases from V and 6 bases from J, with 15 bases between. The CDR3 runs 15 residues. The CDR3 DNA sequence: TGTGCCAGTAGTACCCGACGGACTCGGGATGAAAAACTGTTTTTT. It specifies CASSTRRTRDEKLFF.

The chain is built from TRBV3-1 (or the pseudogene TRBV3-2) and TRBJ2-1; the D gene is possibly TRBD2 (5 bases). Germline CDR1 LGHDT, CDR2 YNNKEL (reference sequence). The V gene lost 0 bases and the J gene lost 4 bases, with 16 bases spanning the gap. The CDR3 has 17 amino acids. DNA of the CDR3: TGTGCCAGCAGCCAAGATAAAACTAGGGCGACGTACAATGAGCAGTTCTTC. Its translation: CASSQDKTRATYNEQFF.

This chain connects TRBV6-5 to TRBJ1-6; D remains ambiguous. The CDR3 is 15 amino acids. V dropped 6 bases and J dropped 4 bases, with 13 bases sitting between them. The germline CDR1 and CDR2 sequences are MNHEY and SVGAGI. This CDR3 reads CASSPLPGYNSPLHF. CDR3 bases: TGTGCCAGCAGCCCGCTCCCGGGATATAATTCACCCCTCCACTTT.

This clone has more than one count but fewer than ten. The chain recombines TRBV7-6 with TRBJ2-5; TRBD2 matches at 11 bases. This CDR3 has 19 residues. Germline V CDR1 and CDR2: SGHVS, FNYEAQ. V lost 1 base, J lost 4 bases, and 14 bases stayed unmatched. The CDR3 reads CASSLGLAGGLVRPETQYF. CDR3 nucleotides: TGTGCCAGCAGCTTAGGTTTAGCGGGGGGGCTCGTTCGGCCAGAGACCCAGTACTTC.

This clone was detected a few times. The gene calls are TRBV7-8 and TRBJ2-1, with D perhaps assigned TRBD1 or TRBD2 (7 bases each). V lost 4 bases to trimming and J lost 3 bases, with 13 bases between them. The CDR3 is 15 amino acids. Looked up from germline, CDR1 is SGHVS and CDR2 is FQNEAQ. The CDR3 here is CASSSAGQLYNEQFF. In DNA, the CDR3 is TGTGCCAGCAGCTCAGCGGGACAGCTCTACAATGAGCAGTTCTTC. The full variable domain, completed using reference TRBV7-8 and TRBJ2-1, is GAGVSQSPRYKVAKRGQDVALRCDPISGHVSLFWYQQALGQGPEFLTYFQNEAQLDKSGLPSDRFFAERPEGSVSTLKIQRTQQEDSAVYLCASSSAGQLYNEQFFGPGTRLTVL.

J is TRBJ2-1 and V is TRBV24-1, with 9 bases aligning to TRBD2. J was trimmed by 4 bases and V by 5 bases; bases with no gene match: 11. CDR1 KGHDR and CDR2 SFDVKD come from the germline V gene. This CDR3 has 17 amino acids. In DNA, the CDR3 is TGTGCCACCAGTGGAAGTAGCGGGGGCCTAGGGTACAATGAGCAGTTCTTC. This sequence encodes CATSGSSGGLGYNEQFF.

V usage is TRBV28 and J usage is TRBJ1-2; no clear D gene. CDR1 is MDHEN, CDR2 SYDVKM, per germline. The V and J ends lost 5 bases and 7 bases respectively, with 14 bases between them. The CDR3 is 13 amino acids. CDR3 sequence: CASSVSSPLGYTF. CDR3 coding DNA: TGTGCCAGCAGTGTTTCTTCCCCTCTTGGCTACACCTTC.

The gene calls are TRBV19 and TRBJ1-6; TRBD1 agrees at 10 bases. Germline V gene lookup returns CDR1 LNHDA and CDR2 SQIVND (reference sequence). CDR3 length: 16 amino acids. Germline trimming cut 4 bases from V and 4 bases from J; bases unmatched to any gene: 4. The CDR3 coding sequence is TGTGCCAGTAGTAGACAGGGGGCCAAGTATAATTCACCCCTCCACTTT. Encoded protein: CASSRQGAKYNSPLHF.

The CDR3 sequence is CASSFGSPGFGYTF. The CDR3 DNA reads as TGTGCCAGCAGCTTCGGGAGCCCCGGGTTTGGCTACACCTTC. The chain uses TRBV7-9 and TRBJ1-2, with unresolved D. This CDR3 has 14 amino acids. The germline V and J ends were trimmed by 3 bases and 7 bases, with 15 bases remaining between them. Germline CDR1 and CDR2: SEHNR and FQNEAQ (reference sequence).

The chain links TRBV19 to TRBJ2-2; tentatively, D is TRBD2 (5 bases). The CDR3 runs to 18 residues. Per the germline V gene, CDR1 is LNHDA and CDR2 is SQIVND (reference sequence). V lost 0 bases, J lost 5 bases, and 19 bases lay in between. CDR3 in amino acids: CASSIDKNRESGTGELFF. The CDR3 DNA sequence: TGTGCCAGTAGTATAGATAAGAATAGGGAGTCTGGGACCGGGGAGCTGTTTTTT.